A selection of T cell receptor beta chains follows, all from one sample in a study of CD8 T cells in ankylosing spondylitis. TCRdb re-called the 5' RACE reads through MiXCR, storing one row per CDR3 protein. The top ten hold roughly 23% of the sample, which has roughly 7,500 distinct CDR3 sequences, approximately 7.7% seen once. Sequencing was carried out using blood, either unsorted or a sorted T cell fraction (not recorded which). The receptors here all came from a male donor with ankylosing spondylitis or in good health (not recorded which). Each CDR3 is given with its conserved first and last residue. Each record gives: clone size, CDR3 length, V gene, J gene, D gene, CDR3 DNA, CDR3 protein. A D gene is named only where the DNA matches it firmly. The size entry is marked missing in some rows and otherwise reads once, few, many or a size class.

many	13	TRBV9	TRBJ2-3	.	TGTGCCAGCAGCGCGGACTGGGGGGATACGCAGTATTTT	CASSADWGDTQYF
many	16	TRBV9	TRBJ2-4	.	TGTGCCAGCAGCGTAGGTGGGGGTCTGGTGGAAAACATTCAGTACTTC	CASSVGGGLVENIQYF
.	17	TRBV9	TRBJ2-1	.	TGTGCCAGCAGCCACACCCGGGGGGCCACCCCCACATATGAGCAGTTCTTC	CASSHTRGATPTYEQFF
many	17	TRBV9	TRBJ2-2	TRBD1	TGTGCCAGCAGCCTCACCTTGGACAGGGGGCTTGCCGGGGAGCTGTTTTTT	CASSLTLDRGLAGELFF
many	13	TRBV9	TRBJ1-2	.	TGTGCCAGCAGCGGACAAGCTAACTATGGCTACACCTTC	CASSGQANYGYTF
many	16	TRBV9	TRBJ2-5	TRBD1	TGTGCCAGCAGCGGGACCGGGACAGGGGCTTTTGGGACCCAGTACTTC	CASSGTGTGAFGTQYF
.	16	TRBV9	TRBJ2-1	TRBD2	TGTGCCAGCAGCACTAGCGGGGATACCGGGCTAGGTGAGCAGTTCTTC	CASSTSGDTGLGEQFF
medium-sized	19	TRBV9	TRBJ2-3	TRBD2	TGTGCCAGCAGCGTGCCTACTAGCGGGGGGCCACTGAGCACAGATACGCAGTATTTT	CASSVPTSGGPLSTDTQYF
few	16	TRBV9	TRBJ2-3	TRBD2	TGTGCCAGCAGCGTAGAAAATAGCGGGAGCACAGATACGCAGTATTTT	CASSVENSGSTDTQYF
medium-sized	13	TRBV9	TRBJ2-3	.	TGTGCCAGCAGCGTAGTGAGCACAGATACGCAGTATTTT	CASSVVSTDTQYF
many	15	TRBV9	TRBJ2-1	TRBD1	TGTGCCAGCAGCCCCACCGGGACAGGGGACAATGAGCAGTTCTTC	CASSPTGTGDNEQFF
medium-sized	15	TRBV9	TRBJ1-2	.	TGTGCCAGCAGCGTGCCCCTCTCGGGGGACTATGGCTACACCTTC	CASSVPLSGDYGYTF
medium-sized	16	TRBV9	TRBJ1-2	TRBD1	TGTGCCAGCAGAGAAGGGACAGGTTCGACTAACTATGGCTACACCTTC	CASREGTGSTNYGYTF
many	12	TRBV9	TRBJ2-2	.	TGTGCCAGCAGCGTAGGTGTCGGGGAGCTGTTTTTT	CASSVGVGELFF
many	14	TRBV9	TRBJ2-4	.	TGTGCCAGCAGCTCTCCGGGACAAACCAACATTCAGTACTTC	CASSSPGQTNIQYF
many	15	TRBV9	TRBJ2-1	TRBD2	TGTGCCAGCAGCGTAGCGGGGGGGAAGCAGAATGAGCAGTTCTTC	CASSVAGGKQNEQFF
.	15	TRBV9	TRBJ2-3	.	TGTGCCAGCAGCGAAGGGGGTGATTATGCAGATACGCAGTATTTT	CASSEGGDYADTQYF
medium-sized	15	TRBV9	TRBJ2-2	.	TGTGCCAGCAGCCTAGAGATGGGAGCCACCGGGGAGCTGTTTTTT	CASSLEMGATGELFF
few	15	TRBV9	TRBJ1-3	.	TGTGCCAGCAGCGTAGCCTCAGGCAGTGGAAACACCATATATTTT	CASSVASGSGNTIYF
few	16	TRBV9	TRBJ2-5	.	TGTGCCAGCAGCGTAGCCGGGTGGAGGGACCAAGAGACCCAGTACTTC	CASSVAGWRDQETQYF
many	15	TRBV9	TRBJ2-6	.	TGTGCCAGCAGCGTGGACAGCTCTGGGGCCAACGTCCTGACTTTC	CASSVDSSGANVLTF
medium-sized	15	TRBV9	TRBJ1-1	.	TGTGCCAGCAGCGGCTCCGGGACACCTAACACTGAAGCTTTCTTT	CASSGSGTPNTEAFF